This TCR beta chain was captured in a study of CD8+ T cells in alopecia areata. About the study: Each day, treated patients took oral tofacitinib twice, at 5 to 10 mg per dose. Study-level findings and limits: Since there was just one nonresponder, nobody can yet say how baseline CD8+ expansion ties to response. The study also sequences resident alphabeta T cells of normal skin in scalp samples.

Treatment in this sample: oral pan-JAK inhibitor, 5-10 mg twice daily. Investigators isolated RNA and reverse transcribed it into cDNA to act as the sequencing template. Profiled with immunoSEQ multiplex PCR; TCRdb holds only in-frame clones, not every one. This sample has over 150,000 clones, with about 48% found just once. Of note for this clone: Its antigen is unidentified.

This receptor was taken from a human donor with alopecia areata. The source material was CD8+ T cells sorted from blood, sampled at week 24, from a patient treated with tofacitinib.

CDR3: CASSQQGAGSTEAFF. The CDR3 DNA follows: TGTGCCAGCAGCCAACAGGGGGCAGGGAGCACTGAAGCTTTCTTT. The chain joins TRBV13 to TRBJ1-1, with TRBD1 matching 9 bases. The CDR3 length is 15 residues. V lost 5 bases, J lost 4 bases, and 8 bases stayed unmatched. Germline CDR1 PRHDT, CDR2 FYEKMQ (reference sequence). Drawing the rest from reference TRBV13 and TRBJ1-1, the complete variable domain is AAGVIQSPRHLIKEKRETATLKCYPIPRHDTVYWYQQGPGQDPQFLISFYEKMQSDKGSIPDRFSAQQFSDYHSELNMSSLELGDSALYFCASSQQGAGSTEAFFGQGTRLTVV.